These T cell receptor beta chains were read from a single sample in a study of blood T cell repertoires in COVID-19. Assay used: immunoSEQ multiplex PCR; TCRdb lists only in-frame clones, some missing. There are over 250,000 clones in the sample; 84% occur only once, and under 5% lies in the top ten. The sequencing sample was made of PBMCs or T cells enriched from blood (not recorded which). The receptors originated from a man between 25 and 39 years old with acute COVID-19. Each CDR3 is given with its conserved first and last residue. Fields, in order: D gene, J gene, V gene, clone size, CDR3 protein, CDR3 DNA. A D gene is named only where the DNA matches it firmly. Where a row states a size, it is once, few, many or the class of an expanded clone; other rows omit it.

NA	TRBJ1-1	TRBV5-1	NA	CASSFRSTNTEAFF	TGCGCCAGCAGCTTTCGATCTACGAACACTGAAGCTTTCTTT
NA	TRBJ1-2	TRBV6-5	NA	CASGRRDGYTF	TGTGCCAGCGGGAGAAGGGATGGCTACACCTTC
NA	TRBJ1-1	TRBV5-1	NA	CASSGGGNTEAFF	TGCGCCAGCAGCGGGGGAGGGAACACTGAAGCTTTCTTT
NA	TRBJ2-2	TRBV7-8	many	CASSPTGLFGELFF	TGTGCCAGCAGCCCCACCGGACTCTTCGGGGAGCTGTTTTTT
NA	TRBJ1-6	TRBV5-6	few	CASSRTGSYNSPLHF	TGTGCCAGCAGCCGTACAGGGTCCTATAATTCACCCCTCCACTTT
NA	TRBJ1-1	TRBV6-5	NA	CASSYSKLTEAFF	TGTGCCAGCAGTTACTCGAAGCTCACTGAAGCTTTCTTT
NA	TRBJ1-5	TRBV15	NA	CATSRGDTQPQHF	TGTGCCACCAGCAGAGGCGACACTCAGCCCCAGCATTTT
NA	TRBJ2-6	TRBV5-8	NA	CASSSDPRVSGANVLTF	TGTGCCAGCAGCTCGGACCCCAGGGTCTCTGGGGCCAACGTCCTGACTTTC
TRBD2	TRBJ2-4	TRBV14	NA	CASSLTDFSGRAKNIQYF	TGTGCCAGCAGCCTTACCGATTTCAGCGGGAGAGCCAAAAACATTCAGTACTTC
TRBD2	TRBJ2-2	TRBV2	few	CASSASGTNTGELFF	TGTGCCAGCAGTGCCAGCGGGACGAACACCGGGGAGCTGTTTTTT
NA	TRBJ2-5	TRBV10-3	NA	CAISQQVRQETQYF	TGTGCCATCAGCCAACAGGTTCGACAAGAGACCCAGTACTTC
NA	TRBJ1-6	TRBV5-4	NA	CASSLGRPDSPLHF	TGTGCCAGCAGCTTGGGGAGACCCGATTCACCCCTCCACTTT
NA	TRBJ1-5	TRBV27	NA	CAVRGGINQPQHF	TGTGCCGTCCGGGGAGGGATCAATCAGCCCCAGCATTTT
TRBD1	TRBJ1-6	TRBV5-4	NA	CASSVGDRNNSPLHF	TGTGCCAGCAGCGTGGGGGACAGAAATAATTCACCCCTCCACTTT
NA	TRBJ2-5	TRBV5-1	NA	CASSLYGQNRQETQYF	TGCGCCAGCAGCCTATATGGACAGAATAGACAAGAGACCCAGTACTTC
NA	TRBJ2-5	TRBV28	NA	CASREEGAGETQYF	TGTGCCAGCAGGGAGGAGGGGGCGGGGGAGACCCAGTACTTC
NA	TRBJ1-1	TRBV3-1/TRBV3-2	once	CASSQDLTTQAAFF	TGTGCCAGCAGCCAAGATCTAACAACTCAGGCTGCTTTCTTT
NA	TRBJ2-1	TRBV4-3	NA	CASSQEGRGSYEQFF	TGCGCCAGCAGCCAAGAAGGGCGGGGCTCGTATGAGCAGTTCTTC
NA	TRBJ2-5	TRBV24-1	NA	CATSLSGWETQYF	TGTGCCACCAGTCTAAGCGGGTGGGAGACCCAGTACTTC
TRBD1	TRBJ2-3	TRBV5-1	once	CASSSHRGLGWGGTDTQYF	TGTGCCAGCAGCTCGCACAGGGGCCTGGGGTGGGGCGGCACAGATACGCAGTATTTT
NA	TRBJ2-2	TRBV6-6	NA	CASSRGQTRTGELFF	TGTGCCAGCAGCCGGGGACAAACAAGGACCGGGGAGCTGTTTTTT
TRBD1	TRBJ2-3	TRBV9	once	CASSDVVTGTTQYF	TGTGCCAGCAGCGACGTTGTGACAGGGACGACGCAGTATTTT
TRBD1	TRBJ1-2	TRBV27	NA	CASSLGQGTYGYTF	TGTGCCAGCAGTCTAGGACAGGGGACCTATGGCTACACCTTC
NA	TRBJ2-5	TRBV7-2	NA	CASSFSVQETQYF	TGTGCCAGCAGCTTTTCAGTTCAGGAGACCCAGTACTTC
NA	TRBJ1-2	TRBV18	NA	CASSPAERGYGYTF	TGTGCCAGCTCACCAGCAGAGAGAGGGTATGGCTACACCTTC
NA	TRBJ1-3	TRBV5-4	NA	CASSLGGSSGNTIYF	TGTGCCAGCAGCCTAGGGGGAAGCTCTGGAAACACCATATATTTT
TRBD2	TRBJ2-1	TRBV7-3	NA	CASSLQGTSAYNEQFF	TGTGCCAGCAGCTTACAGGGGACTAGCGCCTACAATGAGCAGTTCTTC
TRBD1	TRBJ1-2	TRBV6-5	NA	CASSYGQGAFYGYTF	TGTGCCAGCAGTTACGGTCAGGGGGCCTTCTATGGCTACACCTTC
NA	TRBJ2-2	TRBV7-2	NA	CASSISGTGELFF	TGTGCCAGCAGCATTAGCGGAACCGGGGAGCTGTTTTTT
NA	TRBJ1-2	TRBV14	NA	CASSPQGISGYTF	TGTGCCAGCAGCCCGCAGGGAATCAGTGGCTACACCTTC
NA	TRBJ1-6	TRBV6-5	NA	CASSPGAGYSPLHF	TGTGCCAGCAGTCCTGGGGCAGGGTATTCACCCCTCCACTTT
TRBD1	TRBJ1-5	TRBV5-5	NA	CASRKTGGLGREPQHF	TGTGCCAGCAGAAAGACAGGGGGCCTGGGTAGGGAGCCCCAGCATTTT
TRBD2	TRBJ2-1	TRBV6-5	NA	CASSSAGGQLGEQFF	TGTGCCAGCAGTTCGGCGGGGGGCCAACTGGGTGAGCAGTTCTTC
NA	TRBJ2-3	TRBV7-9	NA	CASGRTPSTDTQYF	TGTGCCAGCGGACGGACACCTAGCACAGATACGCAGTATTTT
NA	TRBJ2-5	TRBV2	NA	CASSAGRGITQYF	TGTGCCAGCAGTGCTGGCAGAGGGATAACCCAGTACTTC
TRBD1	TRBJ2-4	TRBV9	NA	CASSVGQGASKNIQYF	TGTGCCAGCAGCGTAGGGCAGGGGGCGTCCAAAAACATTCAGTACTTC
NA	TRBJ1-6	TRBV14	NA	CASSQGGNNSPLHF	TGTGCCAGCAGCCAAGGAGGGAATAATTCACCCCTCCACTTT
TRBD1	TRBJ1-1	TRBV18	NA	CASSPPTGVNTEAFF	TGTGCCAGCTCACCACCGACAGGGGTGAACACTGAAGCTTTCTTT
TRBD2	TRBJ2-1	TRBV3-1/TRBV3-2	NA	CASSQVVRGGRYNEQFF	TGTGCCAGCAGCCAAGTAGTGCGGGGGGGCAGGTACAATGAGCAGTTCTTC
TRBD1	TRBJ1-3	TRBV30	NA	CAWSLDRGPGNTIYF	TGTGCCTGGAGTCTCGACAGGGGGCCTGGAAACACCATATATTTT
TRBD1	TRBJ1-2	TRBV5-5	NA	CASSGGLQGNGYTF	TGTGCCAGCAGCGGAGGGCTACAGGGGAATGGCTACACCTTC
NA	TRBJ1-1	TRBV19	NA	CASSILSGGSTEAFF	TGTGCCAGTAGTATACTCTCGGGGGGTTCAACTGAAGCTTTCTTT
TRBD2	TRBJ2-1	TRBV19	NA	CASSISSGAYNEQFF	TGTGCCAGTAGTATCTCTAGCGGGGCATACAATGAGCAGTTCTTC
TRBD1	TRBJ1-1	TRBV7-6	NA	CASSQEIQGSEAFF	TGTGCCAGCAGCCAAGAGATACAGGGGAGTGAAGCTTTCTTT
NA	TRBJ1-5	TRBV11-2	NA	CASSLDLVQPQHF	TGTGCCAGCAGCTTAGATTTAGTTCAGCCCCAGCATTTT
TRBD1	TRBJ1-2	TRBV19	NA	CASSDNRGPILGYTF	TGTGCCAGTAGTGACAACAGGGGACCCATCCTTGGCTACACCTTC
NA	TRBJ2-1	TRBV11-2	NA	CASSATREQFF	TGTGCCAGCAGCGCAACTAGGGAGCAGTTCTTC
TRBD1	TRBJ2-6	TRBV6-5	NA	CATGQGFSGANVLTF	TGTGCCACTGGACAGGGTTTTTCTGGGGCCAACGTCCTGACTTTC
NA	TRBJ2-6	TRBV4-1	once	CASSQEWGAGANVLTF	TGCGCCAGCAGCCAAGAGTGGGGAGCTGGGGCCAACGTCCTGACTTTC
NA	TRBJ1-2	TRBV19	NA	CASSPFDRPDLGYTF	TGTGCCAGTAGCCCCTTCGACAGGCCGGACCTTGGCTACACCTTC
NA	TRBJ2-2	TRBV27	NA	CASRLMAKSAGELFF	TGTGCCAGCCGACTTATGGCGAAATCGGCCGGGGAGCTGTTTTTT
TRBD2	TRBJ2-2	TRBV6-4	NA	CASRAWVAGQDTGELFF	TGTGCCAGCAGAGCTTGGGTAGCGGGACAAGACACCGGGGAGCTGTTTTTT
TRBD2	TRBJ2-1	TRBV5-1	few	CASSRDPGLAGGLGNEQFF	TGTGCCAGCAGCCGAGATCCCGGCCTAGCGGGAGGTCTCGGCAATGAGCAGTTCTTC
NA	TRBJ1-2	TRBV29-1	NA	CSVAWGVYGYTF	TGCAGCGTTGCCTGGGGAGTTTATGGCTACACCTTC
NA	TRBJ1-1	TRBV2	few	CASRHPSMGTQNTEAFF	TGTGCCAGCAGGCATCCATCCATGGGGACACAGAACACTGAAGCTTTCTTT
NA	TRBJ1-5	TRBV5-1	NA	CASSSLPREPQHF	TGCGCCAGCAGCTCCCTACCCAGGGAGCCCCAGCATTTT
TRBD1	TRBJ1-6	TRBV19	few	CASSAGTGTWLYSPLHF	TGTGCCAGTAGTGCCGGGACAGGGACCTGGTTGTATTCACCCCTCCACTTT
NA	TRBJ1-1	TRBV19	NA	CASSMAGNAFF	TGTGCCAGTAGTATGGCAGGGAACGCTTTCTTT
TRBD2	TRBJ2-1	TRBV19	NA	CASVGASGRGSYNEQFF	TGTGCCAGTGTGGGAGCTAGCGGGAGGGGCTCCTACAATGAGCAGTTCTTC